The 23 T cell receptor beta chains listed next were all sequenced from one sample in a study of cytomegalovirus exposure and HLA in healthy donors. TCRdb's copy holds only in-frame clones and misses some; the assay was immunoSEQ multiplex PCR. The sample includes 100,000 to 150,000 clones, approximately 88% seen only once; the top ten take roughly 2%. Specimen: PBMCs. These receptors all stem from a woman younger than 30 in good health and CMV-seronegative.

The CDR3 DNA reads TGTGCCATCAGTGTTAATACAGATACGCAGTATTTT. Translation gives CAISVNTDTQYF. The chain is built from TRBV10-3 and TRBJ2-3; D is ambiguous. The length of the CDR3 is 12 residues. Germline V gene sequence: CDR1 ENHRY, CDR2 SYGVKD. Trimming took 4 bases from V and 3 from J, leaving 5 bases between them.

This chain joins TRBV5-4 and TRBJ1-4; TRBD1 matches at 9 bases. The V gene's germline CDR1 is SGHNT and CDR2 YYREEE (reference sequence). After removal of 3 bases from V and 4 bases from J, the junction contained 4 bases not matched to a gene. This CDR3 contains 15 residues. DNA for the CDR3: TGTGCCAGCAGCTCGAGGGGACAGGGTAATGAAAAACTGTTTTTT. Its protein product is CASSSRGQGNEKLFF.

V usage is TRBV2 and J usage is TRBJ2-5, with TRBD1 matching 9 bases. V was clipped by 7 bases and J by 4 bases; unmatched bases: 10. The CDR3 consists of 15 residues. CDR1 SNHLY and CDR2 FYNNEI come from the germline V gene. The CDR3 loop reads CASNTIQGAGETQYF. CDR3 bases: TGTGCCAGCAACACGATACAGGGGGCTGGAGAGACCCAGTACTTC.

V and J are TRBV27 and TRBJ1-1; tentative D call: TRBD1 (6 bases). Trimming shortened V by 5 bases and J by 3 bases, and 16 bases separated the two germline ends. The CDR3 is 15 amino acids. CDR1 and CDR2 from the germline V gene are MNHEY and SMNVEV (reference sequence). CDR3 loop: CASSPQTGLDTEAFF. The DNA of the CDR3 is TGTGCCAGCAGTCCACAGACAGGATTAGACACTGAAGCTTTCTTT.

The chain uses TRBV4-1 and TRBJ2-5, with D perhaps TRBD2 (6 bases). Germline assignment: CDR1 MGHRA and CDR2 YSYEKL. CDR3 length: 17 residues. V gave up 4 bases and J gave up 1 base, with 19 bases separating them. In nucleotides, the CDR3 is TGCGCCAGCAGCCGTCTTCCCGGAGGGACGGTCCAAGAGACCCAGTACTTC. It translates to CASSRLPGGTVQETQYF.

This chain uses TRBV5-1 with TRBJ1-1, with D possibly being TRBD1 (5 bases). V lost 7 bases, J lost 5 bases, and 9 bases lay in between. The germline CDR1 and CDR2 sequences are SGHRS and YFSETQ. CDR3 length: 11 amino acids. Here the CDR3 reads CASQRGTEAFF. CDR3 nucleotide sequence: TGCGCCAGCCAAAGGGGAACTGAAGCTTTCTTT.

The rearrangement links TRBV7-8 to TRBJ2-1; a possible D gene is TRBD2 (6 bases). The CDR3 runs to 14 residues. In germline, CDR1 is SGHVS, CDR2 FQNEAQ. V shed 1 base and J shed 6 bases, with 10 bases lying between them. The CDR3 bases are TGTGCCAGCAGCTTAGAGGTGGGGGGCAATGAGCAGTTCTTC. Residues: CASSLEVGGNEQFF.

V is TRBV5-1 and J is TRBJ2-1; TRBD1 agrees at 8 bases. Germline lookup yields CDR1 SGHRS and CDR2 YFSETQ. V dropped 5 bases and J dropped 4; count of bases not matched to a gene: 5. CDR3 length: 14 amino acids. The CDR3 nucleotides are TGCGCCAGCAGGGCGGACAGGGTTTACAATGAGCAGTTCTTC. Translation: CASRADRVYNEQFF.

The chain recombines TRBV4-1 with TRBJ2-3; 9 bases are shared with TRBD2. Germline loops: CDR1 MGHRA, CDR2 YSYEKL. V gave up 9 bases and J gave up 4 bases; unmatched junction bases: 11. The CDR3 is 15 residues long. Here the CDR3 reads CASNGAGGWSDTQYF. In nucleotides, the CDR3 is TGCGCCAGTAACGGAGCGGGAGGATGGTCAGATACGCAGTATTTT.

The rearrangement joins TRBV6-4 to TRBJ2-2; 7 nucleotides match TRBD1. There are 16 residues in the CDR3. V dropped 3 bases and J dropped 3; count of bases not matched to a gene: 7. Germline V gene data show CDR1 as MRHNA and CDR2 as SNTAGT. The CDR3 DNA sequence: TGTGCCAGCAGTGAAAATTGGGACAGATACACCGGGGAGCTGTTTTTT. Translating gives CASSENWDRYTGELFF.

In nucleotides, the CDR3 is TGCGCCAGCAGCCAACCCCGGGAGGGGCTTGGGGGCTACACCTTC. This translates into CASSQPREGLGGYTF. V usage is TRBV4-1 and J usage is TRBJ1-2, with D tentatively TRBD1 (5 bases). V was trimmed by 2 bases and J by 8 bases, leaving 18 bases between them. Germline V lookup: CDR1 MGHRA, CDR2 YSYEKL. The CDR3 is made up of 15 amino acids.

The genes are TRBV19 and TRBJ2-3; maybe TRBD2 (6 bases). The CDR3 runs 16 residues. The germline V gene has CDR1 LNHDA and CDR2 SQIVND (reference sequence). V was clipped by 3 bases and J by 1 base, with 14 bases between them. The CDR3 sequence: CASSMGGAVRTDTQYF. DNA for the CDR3: TGTGCCAGTAGTATGGGAGGAGCGGTACGCACAGATACGCAGTATTTT.

The gene calls are TRBV5-4 and TRBJ2-1, with TRBD2 matching over 14 bases. Germline V lookup: CDR1 SGHNT, CDR2 YYREEE (reference sequence). The CDR3 spans 16 residues. V shed 3 bases, J shed 8 bases, and the junction held 7 bases outside the gene matches. The DNA for the CDR3 is TGTGCCAGCAGCTCTCCTGGGACTAGCGGGAGCCATGAGCAGTTCTTC. This gives the protein CASSSPGTSGSHEQFF.

CDR3 coding DNA: TGTGCCAGCAGTTTAAGGACAGGGGAAGGCTACACCTTC. It is translated as CASSLRTGEGYTF. This chain joins TRBV28 and TRBJ1-2; TRBD1 aligns across 9 bases. Per germline, CDR1 MDHEN and CDR2 SYDVKM. V dropped 2 bases and J dropped 8; count of bases not matched to a gene: 3. This CDR3 has 13 amino acids.

The chain has TRBV28 and TRBJ2-5; D remains unclear. The germline V gene encodes CDR1 MDHEN and CDR2 SYDVKM. The CDR3 consists of 14 residues. V was clipped by 6 bases and J by 5 bases, with 16 bases between them. The CDR3 nucleotides are TGTGCCAGCAGCCTACCTCCCCAGGCGGAGACCCAGTACTTC. Residues: CASSLPPQAETQYF. Looking up the rest from reference TRBV28 and TRBJ2-5 gives the full variable domain: DVKVTQSSRYLVKRTGEKVFLECVQDMDHENMFWYRQDPGLGLRLIYFSYDVKMKEKGDIPEGYSVSREKKERFSLILESASTNQTSMYLCASSLPPQAETQYFGPGTRLLVL.

V gene TRBV18 combines with J gene TRBJ2-1; 9 bases line up with TRBD2. Germline assignment: CDR1 KGHSH and CDR2 LQKENI. The CDR3 is 15 amino acids. The V and J ends lost 3 bases and 3 bases, in that order; junction bases with no gene match: 3. For the CDR3, the DNA is TGTGCCAGCTCACCGACTAGCGGCGTCTACAATGAGCAGTTCTTC. It encodes CASSPTSGVYNEQFF.

This chain joins TRBV19 and TRBJ2-3; weak D call: TRBD2 (6 bases). Looked up from germline, CDR1 is LNHDA and CDR2 is SQIVND (reference sequence). The ends were cut back, 5 bases at V and 6 bases at J, with 15 bases in the middle. The CDR3 loop spans 14 amino acids. CDR3 DNA: TGTGCCAGTAGTGGGGGGTTTTTGTTTGATACGCAGTATTTT. This encodes CASSGGFLFDTQYF.

The chain uses TRBV28 and TRBJ2-3; TRBD1 aligns across 9 bases. After removal of 9 bases from V and 4 bases from J, the junction contained 8 bases not matched to a gene. Germline V gene sequence: CDR1 MDHEN, CDR2 SYDVKM. This CDR3 spans 14 amino acids. CDR3 protein: CARGQGRCADTQYF. Written as DNA, the CDR3 is TGTGCCAGAGGACAGGGGAGGTGTGCAGATACGCAGTATTTT.

This chain joins TRBV6-4 and TRBJ2-1, with 12 bases that match TRBD2. V shed 5 bases, J shed 6 bases, and the junction held 5 bases outside the gene matches. CDR3 size: 15 residues. The germline V gene has CDR1 MRHNA and CDR2 SNTAGT. The CDR3 loop is CASSLTSGSGNEQFF. DNA of the CDR3: TGTGCCAGCAGTTTGACTAGCGGGAGTGGCAATGAGCAGTTCTTC.

The rearrangement uses TRBV7-9 and TRBJ2-5, with a weak D call TRBD2 (5 bases). V was trimmed by 6 bases and J by 4 bases, leaving 9 bases between them. The CDR3 has 12 residues. Germline V lookup: CDR1 SEHNR, CDR2 FQNEAQ (reference sequence). This CDR3 is CASRQEGETQYF. The DNA for the CDR3 is TGTGCCAGCAGACAAGAGGGAGAGACCCAGTACTTC. The variable domain in full, completed from reference TRBV7-9 and TRBJ2-5, reads DTGVSQNPRHKITKRGQNVTFRCDPISEHNRLYWYRQTLGQGPEFLTYFQNEAQLEKSRLLSDRFSAERPKGSFSTLEIQRTEQGDSAMYLCASRQEGETQYFGPGTRLLVL.

The chain combines TRBV28 with TRBJ2-7, with TRBD2 matching 14 bases. Germline CDR1 MDHEN, CDR2 SYDVKM. This CDR3 region has 15 residues. Losses at the gene ends were 6 bases for V and 2 bases for J; bases not matched to a gene: 3. The chain's CDR3 is CASRLGLAGAYEQYF. The CDR3, as DNA: TGTGCCAGCAGATTGGGACTAGCGGGAGCCTACGAGCAGTACTTC.

This CDR3 reads CASTKRDRVGEQYF. In DNA form, the CDR3 reads TGTGCCAGCACCAAACGGGACAGGGTGGGCGAGCAGTACTTC. This chain uses TRBV27 with TRBJ2-7; 9 bases are a match to TRBD1. Germline loops: CDR1 MNHEY, CDR2 SMNVEV (reference sequence). Trimming took 7 bases from V and 6 from J; bases not matched to a gene: 10. The CDR3 runs 14 residues.

The rearrangement links TRBV4-2 to TRBJ2-2; 10 bases are a match to TRBD2. Trimming took 0 bases from V and 4 from J; bases not matched to a gene: 5. Germline CDR1 reads LGHNA; CDR2 reads YNFKEQ. This CDR3 contains 17 residues. The CDR3 coding sequence is TGTGCCAGCAGCCAAGATACCCTAGCGGGAGTCACCGGGGAGCTGTTTTTT. Its protein is CASSQDTLAGVTGELFF.